This entry is about one T cell receptor (beta chain). The table came from immunoSEQ multiplex PCR; TCRdb's copy has only in-frame clones and leaves some out. The table records millions of clones, about 92% of them present only once. These data come from a study of shared clonotypes between healthy human individuals. Germline V gene sequence: CDR1 SNHLY, CDR2 FYNNEI. V lost 6 bases and J 6 bases, leaving 28 bases between the germline ends. This CDR3 comprises 18 residues. This sequence was found in a man between 18 and 29 years old in good health. The J gene is TRBJ2-3, the V gene TRBV2; D might be TRBD1 or TRBD2, each matching 5 bases. The sequenced material came from naive CD4+ T cells sorted from blood. This sample's subset: CD45RA+ positively selected. In DNA, the CDR3 is TGTGCCAGCAGCTCTCACGGGGCTAGGGGCCCCCTGAATGATACGCAGTATTTT. This sequence encodes CASSSHGARGPLNDTQYF.